A single sample gave rise to the 26 T cell receptor beta chains below, sequenced in a study of human T cells and chemical hapten exposure. TCRdb passed the RACE reads through MiXCR, listing each CDR3 protein once. The sample holds fewer than 500,000 distinct CDR3 sequences, 4% to 5.5% seen once. Time point given: patch test 1, 2 weeks after DPC sensitization. Treatment meaning: therapeutic diphenylcyclopropenone sensitization with weekly scalp DPC. Material: whole blood, obtained in connection with sensitization to the hapten diphenylcyclopropenone (DPC). The receptors here all came from a woman in her fifties or sixties with alopecia areata. Some clones in this sample may be carry-over from other donors' samples.

In its sample, this clonotype was seen a few times. The chain employs TRBV29-1 and TRBJ2-3, with 7 bases lining up with TRBD1. V lost 7 bases, J lost 0 bases, and 4 bases stayed unmatched. Germline CDR1 is SQVTM and CDR2 is ANQGSEA. CDR3 length: 13 residues. CDR3 nucleotides: TGCAGCGCCCGACAGGGCAGCACAGATACGCAGTATTTT. Protein product: CSARQGSTDTQYF.

The rearrangement joins TRBV20-1 to TRBJ2-3, with 10 bases fitting TRBD2. From germline, CDR1 is DFQATT and CDR2 SNEGSKA (reference sequence). This CDR3 region has 19 residues. V dropped 0 bases and J dropped 2; count of bases not matched to a gene: 14. Here the CDR3 reads CSAREIRVAGGRVTDTQYF. The CDR3 nucleotides are TGCAGTGCTAGAGAGATTAGGGTAGCGGGGGGCCGGGTCACAGATACGCAGTATTTT.

This clonotype occurred a few times. This sequence joins TRBV28 and TRBJ2-7; 10 nucleotides match TRBD2. The J segment lost 3 bases and the V segment lost 6 bases, leaving 5 bases of the junction unmatched. CDR1 and CDR2 (germline): MDHEN, SYDVKM. The CDR3 is 14 amino acids. DNA for the CDR3: TGTGCCAGCAGCATAAGCGGGAGGGTCTACGAGCAGTACTTC. Protein: CASSISGRVYEQYF.

In its sample, this clonotype was seen many times. CDR3 DNA: TGTGCCAGCAGCTTAGGCGCGGGCTACACCTTC. It yields the protein CASSLGAGYTF. This chain uses TRBV11-2 with TRBJ1-2; no clear D. The ends were cut back, 1 base at V and 8 bases at J, with 5 bases in the middle. The CDR3 length is 11 residues. Germline V gene data show CDR1 as SGHAT and CDR2 as FQNNGV.

At least ten counts were recorded for this clonotype. The CDR3 sequence is CASRGSDTQYF. The CDR3 nucleotides read TGCGCCTCCCGCGGCTCAGATACGCAGTATTTT. The chain uses TRBV5-1 and TRBJ2-3; no firm D call. V was pared by 10 bases and J by 4 bases, with 10 bases between. The CDR3 sequence is 11 residues long. Germline V lookup: CDR1 SGHRS, CDR2 YFSETQ.

CDR3 region: CASNSLRDSPLHF. The CDR3 DNA reads TGTGCCAGCAATTCCCTCCGGGATTCACCCCTCCACTTT. V usage is TRBV2 and J usage is TRBJ1-6, with D unclear. Germline assignment: CDR1 SNHLY and CDR2 FYNNEI. This CDR3 has 13 residues. The V end was cut by 7 bases, the J end by 8 bases, with 12 bases between.

This chain links TRBV6-5 with TRBJ2-5, with 9 bases identical to TRBD1. Germline V gene data show CDR1 as MNHEY and CDR2 as SVGAGI. The CDR3 is 14 amino acids. V was clipped by 2 bases and J by 5 bases; unmatched bases: 3. This CDR3 is CASSYGTGTETQYF. The CDR3 DNA reads TGTGCCAGCAGTTACGGGACAGGGACCGAGACCCAGTACTTC.

This clonotype appeared many times. The chain uses TRBV9 and TRBJ2-3; tentatively, D is TRBD1 (6 bases). V lost 6 bases and J lost 0, with 14 bases in between. CDR3 size: 15 residues. Germline CDR1 SGDLS, CDR2 YYNGEE. In nucleotides, the CDR3 is TGTGCCAGCACCGCGACGGGGACAAGCACAGATACGCAGTATTTT. This codes for CASTATGTSTDTQYF. Full variable domain (rest looked up from reference TRBV9 and TRBJ2-3): DSGVTQTPKHLITATGQRVTLRCSPRSGDLSVYWYQQSLDQGLQFLIQYYNGEERAKGNILERFSAQQFPDLHSELNLSSLELGDSALYFCASTATGTSTDTQYFGPGTRLTVL.

This clonotype has a count of ten or more. V usage is TRBV12-3 or TRBV12-4 and J usage is TRBJ2-1; no clear D gene. Trimming took off 5 bases at V and 0 bases at J, with 8 bases between the two ends. The CDR3 loop spans 14 amino acids. The CDR3 coding sequence is TGTGCCAGCAGTGCCGCGAGCTCCTACAATGAGCAGTTCTTC. It translates to CASSAASSYNEQFF.

V gene TRBV25-1 combines with J gene TRBJ1-2, with D unclear. The CDR3 extends over 11 amino acids. The germline V gene encodes CDR1 MGHDK and CDR2 SYGVNS. V dropped 6 bases and J dropped 8 bases, with 10 bases sitting between them. The CDR3 coding sequence is TGTGCCAGCAGGGGCATAGGGGGCTACACCTTC. It yields the protein CASRGIGGYTF.

This clonotype was seen many times. V gene TRBV28 combines with J gene TRBJ2-3, with 8 nucleotides matching TRBD2. With V trimmed by 6 bases and J by 0 bases, 5 bases remained unmatched. This CDR3 comprises 15 residues. Germline V gene sequence: CDR1 MDHEN, CDR2 SYDVKM. In DNA form, the CDR3 reads TGTGCCAGCAGACTAGCGGATACTAGCACAGATACGCAGTATTTT. Translated: CASRLADTSTDTQYF.

This clonotype turned up a few times. This chain links TRBV7-2 with TRBJ2-3, with 9 positions matching TRBD2. The CDR3 totals 14 residues. Germline trimming cut 7 bases from V and 4 bases from J; bases unmatched to any gene: 6. The V gene's germline CDR1 is SGHTA and CDR2 FQGNSA. CDR3 region: CASTLAGAADTQYF. In nucleotides, the CDR3 is TGTGCCAGCACTTTAGCGGGAGCTGCAGATACGCAGTATTTT.

The chain is built from TRBV28 and TRBJ2-1; 10 bases agree with TRBD2. Germline V gene lookup returns CDR1 MDHEN and CDR2 SYDVKM. This CDR3 has 19 residues. V dropped 3 bases and J dropped 4; count of bases not matched to a gene: 15. DNA for the CDR3: TGTGCCAGCAGTTTTGGTTTTATTAGCGGGGGGACATCTTACAATGAGCAGTTCTTC. Translated, it gives CASSFGFISGGTSYNEQFF.

At least ten counts were recorded for this clonotype. The chain joins TRBV5-1 to TRBJ1-3, with a weak D call TRBD1 (6 bases). The CDR3 spans 15 residues. The V end lost 4 bases, the J end lost 2 bases, and 13 bases lay between the germline ends. Germline V CDR1 and CDR2: SGHRS, YFSETQ. In DNA, the CDR3 is TGCGCCAGCAGCCGCGCCGCAGGGGCTGGAAACACCATATATTTT. Amino acid sequence: CASSRAAGAGNTIYF.

The genes are TRBV9 and TRBJ1-3; 8 nucleotides agree with TRBD1. J lost 1 base, V lost 3 bases, and 12 bases had no gene match. Looked up from germline, CDR1 is SGDLS and CDR2 is YYNGEE. The CDR3 is 18 amino acids. The CDR3 sequence: CASSGPLTGETSGNTIYF. In DNA form, the CDR3 reads TGTGCCAGCAGCGGCCCCCTGACAGGGGAAACGTCTGGAAACACCATATATTTT. Complete variable domain (other parts from reference TRBV9 and TRBJ1-3): DSGVTQTPKHLITATGQRVTLRCSPRSGDLSVYWYQQSLDQGLQFLIQYYNGEERAKGNILERFSAQQFPDLHSELNLSSLELGDSALYFCASSGPLTGETSGNTIYFGEGSWLTVV.

The rearrangement joins TRBV5-6 to TRBJ2-7; TRBD1 might be the D (6 bases). The CDR3 consists of 14 residues. The V gene's germline CDR1 is SGHDT and CDR2 YYEEEE. Between the trimmed V and J ends, which lost 4 bases and 0 bases, there was a span of 11 bases. This CDR3 reads CASSRWTVSYEQYF. Here the CDR3 DNA reads TGTGCCAGCAGCCGGTGGACAGTCTCCTACGAGCAGTACTTC.

The chain employs TRBV9 and TRBJ1-2; D might be TRBD1 (6 bases). The germline V gene has CDR1 SGDLS and CDR2 YYNGEE. V lost 3 bases to trimming and J lost 0 bases, with 12 bases between them. The CDR3 loop spans 15 amino acids. CDR3 in DNA: TGTGCCAGCAGCGGCGGGACATCTCCTAACTATGGCTACACCTTC. Protein: CASSGGTSPNYGYTF.

This clonotype was counted a few times. The chain joins TRBV18 to TRBJ1-1, with no clear D. Germline assignment: CDR1 KGHSH and CDR2 LQKENI. Trimming took 4 bases from V and 1 from J, leaving 13 bases between them. The CDR3 length is 15 residues. Here the CDR3 reads CASSLVGSGNTEAFF. In nucleotides, the CDR3 is TGTGCCAGCTCACTTGTGGGGTCGGGGAACACTGAAGCTTTCTTT.

Ten or more counts support this clonotype. The chain recombines TRBV6-2 or TRBV6-3 with TRBJ2-3, with D possibly being TRBD2 (5 bases). CDR1 MNHEY and CDR2 SVGEGT come from the germline V gene. V lost 5 bases to trimming and J lost 1 base, with 10 bases between them. The CDR3 has 14 residues. The CDR3 protein is CASSQTRRTDTQYF. CDR3 coding DNA: TGTGCCAGCAGTCAAACTAGACGCACAGATACGCAGTATTTT.

This clonotype has a count of ten or more. This sequence joins TRBV9 and TRBJ1-1; 8 nucleotides align to TRBD1. The germline V gene has CDR1 SGDLS and CDR2 YYNGEE. Trimming removed 4 bases from V and 3 bases from J; junction bases left unmatched: 8. The CDR3 loop spans 15 amino acids. The chain's CDR3 is CASSPLRGQDTEAFF. Written as DNA, the CDR3 is TGTGCCAGCAGCCCCCTCAGGGGGCAGGACACTGAAGCTTTCTTT.

The sample holds many counts of this clonotype. The J gene is TRBJ2-1, the V gene TRBV2; no firm D call. V was shortened by 3 bases and J by 8 bases, with 5 bases between the two germline ends. The length of the CDR3 is 11 residues. Germline V gives CDR1 SNHLY, CDR2 FYNNEI. The CDR3 DNA reads as TGTGCCAGCAGTGAGGTAGATGAGCAGTTCTTC. Its translation is CASSEVDEQFF. The full variable domain, rest sourced from reference TRBV2 and TRBJ2-1, is EPEVTQTPSHQVTQMGQEVILRCVPISNHLYFYWYRQILGQKVEFLVSFYNNEISEKSEIFDDQFSVERPDGSNFTLKIRSTKLEDSAMYFCASSEVDEQFFGPGTRLTVL.

This clonotype came up many times. The rearrangement uses TRBV27 and TRBJ2-7; 9 nucleotides match TRBD1. Per the germline V gene, CDR1 is MNHEY and CDR2 is SMNVEV (reference sequence). The CDR3 consists of 14 residues. The V segment lost 5 bases and the J segment 7 bases; nucleotides outside the gene matches: 9. CDR3 coding DNA: TGTGCCAGCAGTACATCCGGGACAGGGCCTGAGCAGTACTTC. Its protein is CASSTSGTGPEQYF.

This clonotype was observed at least ten times. The J gene is TRBJ1-5, the V gene TRBV6-5, with D perhaps TRBD1 (5 bases). In germline, CDR1 is MNHEY, CDR2 SVGAGI. With 5 bases removed from V and 5 bases from J, the gap between germline ends came to 16 bases. This CDR3 has 15 residues. The DNA for the CDR3 is TGTGCCAGCAGTCCCTTTCTGGGGGAAGATCAGCCCCAGCATTTT. As protein: CASSPFLGEDQPQHF.

This rearrangement joins TRBV9 to TRBJ2-3; D tentatively fits TRBD1 or TRBD2 (6 bases each). Germline V lookup: CDR1 SGDLS, CDR2 YYNGEE. V was pared by 0 bases and J by 4 bases, with 12 bases between. This CDR3 is built from 15 residues. The CDR3 DNA is TGTGCCAGCAGCGTAGGGGGGGCTGGTGCAGATACGCAGTATTTT. It yields the protein CASSVGGAGADTQYF.

This clonotype was counted a few times. This chain connects TRBV29-1 to TRBJ1-2, with 7 bases that match TRBD1. The V segment lost 7 bases and the J segment 3 bases; nucleotides outside the gene matches: 8. This CDR3 is 13 amino acids long. Germline loops: CDR1 SQVTM, CDR2 ANQGSEA. The DNA of the CDR3 is TGCAGCGCCCCGCAGGGGGAGGACTATGGCTACACCTTC. Amino acid sequence: CSAPQGEDYGYTF.

Details on this clonotype: One base away lies a much larger clone, so this may be a sequencing read error. The CDR3 protein is CACSSFTYEQYF. The CDR3 DNA reads TGTGCCTGCAGTTCCTTTACCTACGAGCAGTACTTC. The chain recombines TRBV6-6 with TRBJ2-7; D gene ambiguous. The CDR3 is 12 amino acids. Germline V gene data show CDR1 as MNHNY and CDR2 as SVGAGI (reference sequence).